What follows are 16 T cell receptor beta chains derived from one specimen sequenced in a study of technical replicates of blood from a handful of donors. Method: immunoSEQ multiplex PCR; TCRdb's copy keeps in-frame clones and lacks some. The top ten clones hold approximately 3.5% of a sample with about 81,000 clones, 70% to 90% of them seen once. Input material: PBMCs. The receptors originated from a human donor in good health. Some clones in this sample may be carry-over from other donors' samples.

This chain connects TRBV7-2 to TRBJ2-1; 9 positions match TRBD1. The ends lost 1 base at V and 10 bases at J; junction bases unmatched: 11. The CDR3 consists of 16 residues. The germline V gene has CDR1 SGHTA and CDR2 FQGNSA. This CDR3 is CASSLGRGTGTREQFF. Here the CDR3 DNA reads TGTGCCAGCAGCTTAGGCCGCGGGACAGGGACACGAGAGCAGTTCTTC.

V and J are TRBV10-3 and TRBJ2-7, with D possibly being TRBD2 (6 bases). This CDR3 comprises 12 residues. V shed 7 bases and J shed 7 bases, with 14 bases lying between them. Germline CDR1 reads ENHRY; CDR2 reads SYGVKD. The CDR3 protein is CAINPGGWEQYF. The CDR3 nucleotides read TGTGCCATCAACCCCGGGGGTTGGGAGCAGTACTTC.

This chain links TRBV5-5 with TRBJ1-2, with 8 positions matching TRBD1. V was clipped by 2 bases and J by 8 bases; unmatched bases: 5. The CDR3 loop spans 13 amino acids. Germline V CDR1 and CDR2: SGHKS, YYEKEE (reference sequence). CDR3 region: CASSFLQGEGYTF. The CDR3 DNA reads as TGTGCCAGCAGCTTTCTACAGGGGGAAGGCTACACCTTC. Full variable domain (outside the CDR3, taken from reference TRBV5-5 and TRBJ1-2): DAGVTQSPTHLIKTRGQQVTLRCSPISGHKSVSWYQQVLGQGPQFIFQYYEKEERGRGNFPDRFSARQFPNYSSELNVNALLLGDSALYLCASSFLQGEGYTFGSGTRLTVV.

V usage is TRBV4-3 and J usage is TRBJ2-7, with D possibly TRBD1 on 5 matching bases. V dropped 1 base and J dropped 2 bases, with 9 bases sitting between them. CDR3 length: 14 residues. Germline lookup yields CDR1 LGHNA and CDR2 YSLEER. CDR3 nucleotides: TGCGCCAGCAGCCAAGGATTGGGGCCCTACGAGCAGTACTTC. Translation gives CASSQGLGPYEQYF.

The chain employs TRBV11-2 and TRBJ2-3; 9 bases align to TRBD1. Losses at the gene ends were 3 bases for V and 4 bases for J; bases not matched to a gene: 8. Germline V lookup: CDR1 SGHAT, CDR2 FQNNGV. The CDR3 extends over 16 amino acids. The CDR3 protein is CASSFGRTGAPDTQYF. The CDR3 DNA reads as TGTGCCAGCAGCTTTGGTAGGACAGGGGCTCCAGATACGCAGTATTTT.

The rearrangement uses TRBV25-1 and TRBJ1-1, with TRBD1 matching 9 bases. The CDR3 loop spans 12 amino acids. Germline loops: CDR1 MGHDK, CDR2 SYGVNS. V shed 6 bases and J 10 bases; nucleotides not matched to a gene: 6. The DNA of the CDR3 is TGTGCCAGCAGCTTTACGACAGGGGGAGCTTTCTTT. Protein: CASSFTTGGAFF. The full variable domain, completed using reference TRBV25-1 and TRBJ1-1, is EADIYQTPRYLVIGTGKKITLECSQTMGHDKMYWYQQDPGMELHLIHYSYGVNSTEKGDLSSESTVSRIRTEHFPLTLESARPSHTSQYLCASSFTTGGAFFGQGTRLTVV.

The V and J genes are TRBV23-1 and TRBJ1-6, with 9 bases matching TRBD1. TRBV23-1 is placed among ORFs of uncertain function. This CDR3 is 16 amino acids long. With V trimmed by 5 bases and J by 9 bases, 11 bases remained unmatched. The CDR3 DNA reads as TGCGCCAGCAGTGAACAGGGGGCGATTCTGGGTTCACCCCTCCACTTT. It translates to CASSEQGAILGSPLHF.

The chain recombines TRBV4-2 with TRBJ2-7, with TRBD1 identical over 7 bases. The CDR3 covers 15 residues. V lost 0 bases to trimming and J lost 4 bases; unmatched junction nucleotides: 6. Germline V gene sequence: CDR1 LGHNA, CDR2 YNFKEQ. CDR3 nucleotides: TGTGCCAGCAGCCAAGAGTCCCCAGGGGGTTACGAGCAGTACTTC. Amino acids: CASSQESPGGYEQYF.

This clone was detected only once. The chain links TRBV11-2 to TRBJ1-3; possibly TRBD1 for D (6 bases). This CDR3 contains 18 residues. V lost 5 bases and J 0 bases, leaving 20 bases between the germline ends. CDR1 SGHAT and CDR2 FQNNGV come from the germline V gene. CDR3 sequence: CASSLTPGTWHSGNTIYF. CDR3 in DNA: TGTGCCAGCAGCCTCACCCCCGGGACATGGCACTCTGGAAACACCATATATTTT.

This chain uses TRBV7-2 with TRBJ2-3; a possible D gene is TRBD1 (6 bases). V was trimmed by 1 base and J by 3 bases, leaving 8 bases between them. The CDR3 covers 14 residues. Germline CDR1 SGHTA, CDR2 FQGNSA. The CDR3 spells CASSLVGATDTQYF. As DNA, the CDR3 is TGTGCCAGCAGCTTAGTGGGGGCAACAGATACGCAGTATTTT.

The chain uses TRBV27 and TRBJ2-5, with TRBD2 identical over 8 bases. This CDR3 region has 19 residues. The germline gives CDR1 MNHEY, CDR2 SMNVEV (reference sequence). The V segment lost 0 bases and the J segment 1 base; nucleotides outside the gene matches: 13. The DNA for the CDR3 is TGTGCCAGCAGTTTATCTCGGTCTCGGCGGGGGGTGACCCAAGAGACCCAGTACTTC. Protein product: CASSLSRSRRGVTQETQYF.

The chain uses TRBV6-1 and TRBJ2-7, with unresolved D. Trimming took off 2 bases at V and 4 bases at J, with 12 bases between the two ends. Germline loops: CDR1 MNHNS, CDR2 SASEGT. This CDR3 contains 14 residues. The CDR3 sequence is CASSESYGLYEQYF. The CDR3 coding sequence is TGTGCCAGCAGTGAATCCTACGGTCTATACGAGCAGTACTTC.

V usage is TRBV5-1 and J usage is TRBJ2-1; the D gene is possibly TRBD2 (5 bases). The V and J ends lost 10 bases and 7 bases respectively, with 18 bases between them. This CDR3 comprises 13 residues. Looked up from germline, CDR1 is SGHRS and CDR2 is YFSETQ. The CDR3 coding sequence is TGCGCCTGGAGCGAGCCGGGAATGAATGAGCAGTTCTTC. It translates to CAWSEPGMNEQFF.

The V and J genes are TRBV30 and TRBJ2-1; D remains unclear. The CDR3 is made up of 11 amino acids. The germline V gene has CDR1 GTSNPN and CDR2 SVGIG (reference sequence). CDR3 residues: CLQSRYNEQFF. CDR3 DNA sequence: TGTTTGCAGTCTAGGTACAATGAGCAGTTCTTC.

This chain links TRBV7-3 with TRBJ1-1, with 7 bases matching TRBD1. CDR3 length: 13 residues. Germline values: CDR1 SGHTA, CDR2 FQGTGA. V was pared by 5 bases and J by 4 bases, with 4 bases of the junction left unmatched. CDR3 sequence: CASSVHRGTEAFF. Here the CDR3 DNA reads TGTGCCAGCAGCGTACACAGGGGCACTGAAGCTTTCTTT.

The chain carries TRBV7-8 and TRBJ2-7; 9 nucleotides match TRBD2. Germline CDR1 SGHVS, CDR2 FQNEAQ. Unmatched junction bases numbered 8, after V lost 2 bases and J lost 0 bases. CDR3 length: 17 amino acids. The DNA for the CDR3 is TGTGCCAGCAGCTTACCAGCGGGGGGCAGGAGCTCCTACGAGCAGTACTTC. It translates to CASSLPAGGRSSYEQYF. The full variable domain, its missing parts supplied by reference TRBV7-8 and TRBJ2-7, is GAGVSQSPRYKVAKRGQDVALRCDPISGHVSLFWYQQALGQGPEFLTYFQNEAQLDKSGLPSDRFFAERPEGSVSTLKIQRTQQEDSAVYLCASSLPAGGRSSYEQYFGPGTRLTVT.